This TCR beta chain originates from a study of CD8+ T cells in alopecia areata. Stated treatment: oral pan-JAK inhibitor, 5-10 mg twice daily. Individuals with alopecia areata gave both lesional scalp punch biopsies and peripheral blood for collection. Germline V gene lookup returns CDR1 LGHNA and CDR2 YNFKEQ. The CDR3 extends over 18 amino acids. V lost 0 bases, J lost 0 bases, and 16 bases lay in between. TCR sequencing used cDNA made by reverse transcription of extracted RNA. TCRdb's copy holds only in-frame clones and misses some; the assay was immunoSEQ multiplex PCR. The sample holds over 150,000 clones, around half seen once.

This specimen was CD8+ T cells sorted from blood, taken at week 24, from a patient treated with tofacitinib. The origin of this receptor is a human donor with alopecia areata. The rearrangement joins TRBV4-2 to TRBJ2-3, with D hard to call. The CDR3 DNA reads as TGTGCCAGCAGCCAAGATGGCTTGGCGGCCCAAAGCACAGATACGCAGTATTTT. Encoded protein: CASSQDGLAAQSTDTQYF.